Listed here are 23 T cell receptor beta chains from one sample, sequenced in a study of vaccination effects on CD4 cells after COVID-19. The antigens for these receptors are not known. Ahead of sequencing, the ViraFEST assay grew antigen-specific CD4+ T cells using viral peptide pools. A roughly ten-day culture period preceded the isolation of CD4+ T cells. No vaccinee had earlier SARS-CoV-2 infection, and nucleocapsid antibodies were negative. Method: immunoSEQ multiplex PCR; TCRdb's copy keeps in-frame clones and lacks some. This sample has 20,000 to 30,000 clones; 74% occur once, and the top ten carry about 3.5%. The sample in question was CD4+ T cells from PBMCs cultured with SARS-CoV-2 spike peptides, obtained before COVID-19 vaccination. The receptors originated from a human donor who received a COVID-19 vaccine.

This clone was seen only once. This chain uses TRBV2 with TRBJ2-4; D may match TRBD1 or TRBD2 (6 bases each). CDR1 and CDR2 from the germline V gene are SNHLY and FYNNEI. The length of the CDR3 is 15 residues. V was pared by 6 bases and J by 7 bases, with 19 bases between. As DNA, the CDR3 is TGTGCCAGCAGCATGGGGGGCACTGGGGGGAACATTCAGTACTTC. Translating it yields CASSMGGTGGNIQYF.

The V call is TRBV28, the J call TRBJ1-1; perhaps TRBD1 as D (5 bases). V dropped 7 bases and J dropped 2 bases, with 11 bases sitting between them. Germline CDR1 MDHEN, CDR2 SYDVKM. The CDR3 runs to 13 residues. The CDR3 reads CASTTTVNTEAFF. As DNA, the CDR3 is TGTGCCAGCACCACGACAGTAAACACTGAAGCTTTCTTT.

The chain carries TRBV5-1 and TRBJ2-1; TRBD2 aligns across 10 bases. The CDR3 is 15 amino acids. V shed 4 bases, J shed 7 bases, and the junction held 8 bases outside the gene matches. In germline, CDR1 is SGHRS, CDR2 YFSETQ. Here the CDR3 DNA reads TGCGCCAGCAGCGCCCCGGGACTAGCGAGAAATGAGCAGTTCTTC. Its translation is CASSAPGLARNEQFF.

The chain carries TRBV2 and TRBJ2-5, with 7 bases matching TRBD2. The junction had 3 bases not matched to a gene; V was cut back by 5 bases and J by 3 bases. CDR3 length: 13 residues. Germline values: CDR1 SNHLY, CDR2 FYNNEI. DNA of the CDR3: TGTGCCAGCAGTTCTGCGGGGGAAGAGACCCAGTACTTC. It is translated as CASSSAGEETQYF.

The V call is TRBV10-2, the J call TRBJ1-1; D is undetermined. The V end was cut by 3 bases, the J end by 1 base, with 9 bases between. The CDR3 totals 14 residues. The V gene's germline CDR1 is WSHSY and CDR2 SAAADI. The CDR3 nucleotides are TGCGCCAGCAGTGAAGGGTGGGGGAACACTGAAGCTTTCTTT. This translates into CASSEGWGNTEAFF.

This chain uses TRBV10-3 with TRBJ2-7, with D perhaps TRBD1 (6 bases). This CDR3 has 14 amino acids. The germline V gene encodes CDR1 ENHRY and CDR2 SYGVKD. V lost 5 bases and J lost 2, with 13 bases in between. The CDR3 nucleotides are TGTGCCATCAGTCCAGGGGCGGCTACCTACGAGCAGTACTTC. Amino acids: CAISPGAATYEQYF.

The chain carries TRBV23-1 and TRBJ2-7; perhaps D is TRBD1 or TRBD2 (5 bases each). TRBV23-1 carries the ORF label, with uncertain function. V lost 4 bases and J 4 bases, leaving 14 bases between the germline ends. The CDR3 is 14 residues long. CDR3 nucleotide sequence: TGCGCCAGCAGTCCCCCCGGGGCTGGATACGAGCAGTACTTC. This translates into CASSPPGAGYEQYF.

This clone was seen a single time. The chain has TRBV25-1 and TRBJ1-2, with TRBD1 identical over 8 bases. The trim removed 7 bases at V and 7 bases at J, leaving 11 bases unmatched. This CDR3 is built from 14 residues. CDR1 and CDR2 (germline): MGHDK, SYGVNS. CDR3 sequence: CASKHFGQGSGYTF. In nucleotides, the CDR3 is TGTGCCAGCAAACACTTTGGACAGGGATCTGGCTACACCTTC.

The rearrangement joins TRBV12-5 to TRBJ1-2, with 8 bases fitting TRBD1. V lost 1 base, J lost 8 bases, and 6 bases stayed unmatched. Per the germline V gene, CDR1 is LGHNT and CDR2 is FRNRAP. The length of the CDR3 is 14 residues. CDR3 protein: CASGLERQGKGYTF. The CDR3 nucleotides are TGTGCTAGTGGTTTGGAGAGACAGGGGAAGGGCTACACCTTC.

The chain is built from TRBV11-2 and TRBJ1-1, with D possibly TRBD1 on 6 matching bases. The germline V gene has CDR1 SGHAT and CDR2 FQNNGV. The CDR3 loop spans 16 amino acids. V gave up 1 base and J gave up 9 bases, with 21 bases separating them. CDR3 DNA: TGTGCCAGCAGCTTAGGGGTGGGCAGGGGTTTGAGGAAAGCTTTCTTT. Translating it yields CASSLGVGRGLRKAFF. Filled out from reference TRBV11-2 and TRBJ1-1, the complete variable domain reads EAGVAQSPRYKIIEKRQSVAFWCNPISGHATLYWYQQILGQGPKLLIQFQNNGVVDDSQLPKDRFSAERLKGVDSTLKIQPAKLEDSAVYLCASSLGVGRGLRKAFFGQGTRLTVV.

This clone was detected a few times. J is TRBJ2-1 and V is TRBV10-3, with D possibly matching TRBD2 (6 bases). The germline V and J ends were trimmed by 4 bases and 7 bases, with 14 bases remaining between them. Germline CDR1 and CDR2: ENHRY and SYGVKD. The CDR3 has 14 amino acids. CDR3 protein: CAISVRDSANEQFF. The CDR3 DNA reads as TGTGCCATCAGTGTGCGGGACTCCGCAAATGAGCAGTTCTTC.

This clone was picked up one time. This sequence joins TRBV6-5 and TRBJ1-2; D gene unclear. The CDR3 loop spans 15 amino acids. Germline CDR1 is MNHEY and CDR2 is SVGAGI. The V and J ends lost 0 bases and 1 base respectively, with 9 bases between them. This CDR3 reads CASSYSAGGNYGYTF. CDR3 in DNA: TGTGCCAGCAGTTACTCGGCTGGAGGTAACTATGGCTACACCTTC.

The chain combines TRBV2 with TRBJ1-1; D remains unclear. CDR1 and CDR2 from the germline V gene are SNHLY and FYNNEI. V shed 4 bases and J shed 3 bases, with 9 bases lying between them. The CDR3 has 13 amino acids. This CDR3 reads CASSVGGHTEAFF. The CDR3 region has the DNA TGTGCCAGCAGTGTCGGAGGCCACACTGAAGCTTTCTTT.

V usage is TRBV27 and J usage is TRBJ2-3, with TRBD2 identical over 9 bases. Trimming cost V 2 bases and J 4 bases; bases outside gene matches: 7. Germline V gene lookup returns CDR1 MNHEY and CDR2 SMNVEV (reference sequence). The CDR3 sequence is 16 residues long. CDR3: CASSLRLAGKADTQYF. In nucleotides, the CDR3 is TGTGCCAGCAGTTTAAGGCTAGCGGGGAAGGCAGATACGCAGTATTTT.

CDR3 bases: TGTGCCAGTAGTATTTTGGGGAACGATGGCAATCAGCCCCAGCATTTT. This gives the protein CASSILGNDGNQPQHF. The chain carries TRBV19 and TRBJ1-5, with unresolved D. Per germline, CDR1 LNHDA and CDR2 SQIVND (reference sequence). The CDR3 extends over 16 amino acids. The V end was cut by 3 bases, the J end by 2 bases, with 14 bases between.

The chain employs TRBV5-1 and TRBJ2-3; D may match TRBD1 or TRBD2 (5 bases each). From germline, CDR1 is SGHRS and CDR2 YFSETQ. CDR3 size: 15 residues. V was shortened by 0 bases and J by 2 bases, with 10 bases between the two germline ends. In DNA form, the CDR3 reads TGCGCCAGCAGCTTGGTTGAGGGGACCACAGATACGCAGTATTTT. It specifies CASSLVEGTTDTQYF.

The CDR3 DNA sequence: TGTGCCAAGACAAAACATTGGACTAGCGGGAGCGCGAACACCGGGGAGCTGTTTTTT. Translating it yields CAKTKHWTSGSANTGELFF. This sequence joins TRBV3-1 (or the pseudogene TRBV3-2) and TRBJ2-2; 13 bases are shared with TRBD2. Trimming cost V 10 bases and J 0 bases; bases outside gene matches: 14. There are 19 residues in the CDR3. Germline V lookup: CDR1 LGHDT, CDR2 YNNKEL (reference sequence).

The CDR3 DNA sequence: TGTGCCAGCAGCCGGACACCGAATCAGCCCCAGCATTTT. This translates into CASSRTPNQPQHF. The rearrangement uses TRBV14 and TRBJ1-5; tentatively, D is TRBD1 (5 bases). Trimming cost V 4 bases and J 4 bases, with 8 bases left between them. From germline, CDR1 is SGHDN and CDR2 FVKESK. This CDR3 region has 13 residues.

This chain links TRBV6-5 with TRBJ1-6; 9 nucleotides agree with TRBD1. The CDR3 extends over 14 amino acids. Germline trimming cut 5 bases from V and 8 bases from J; bases unmatched to any gene: 4. CDR1 is MNHEY, CDR2 SVGAGI, per germline. The CDR3 region has the DNA TGTGCCAGCAGTCTCCGGGACAGGGATTCACCCCTCCACTTT. Its translation is CASSLRDRDSPLHF.

V gene TRBV19 combines with J gene TRBJ1-1; D uncertain. Germline V lookup: CDR1 LNHDA, CDR2 SQIVND (reference sequence). Trimming stripped 8 bases from V and 1 base from J, with 11 bases between. There are 13 residues in the CDR3. The CDR3 DNA is TGTGCCAGTGGTGGTTCGGGGAACACTGAAGCTTTCTTT. Translated, it gives CASGGSGNTEAFF.

J is TRBJ2-1 and V is TRBV3-1 (or the pseudogene TRBV3-2); perhaps D is TRBD1 or TRBD2 (6 bases each). The germline V and J ends were trimmed by 2 bases and 9 bases, with 17 bases remaining between them. Germline assignment: CDR1 LGHDT and CDR2 YNNKEL (reference sequence). The CDR3 spans 15 residues. The CDR3 protein is CASSQPGQGTGEQFF. CDR3 DNA: TGTGCCAGCAGCCAACCGGGCCAGGGGACTGGTGAGCAGTTCTTC.

A few counts support this clone. This sample also contains other DNA sequences that code for the same CDR3. The rearrangement links TRBV5-1 to TRBJ1-5; no clear D gene. Per the germline V gene, CDR1 is SGHRS and CDR2 is YFSETQ. V lost 4 bases, J lost 2 bases, and 13 bases lay in between. The CDR3 has 15 residues. CDR3 sequence: CASSLGPLGNQPQHF. In DNA, the CDR3 is TGCGCCAGCAGCCTTGGACCCCTAGGCAATCAGCCCCAGCATTTT.

The rearrangement links TRBV5-1 to TRBJ2-7; D remains ambiguous. V was pared by 1 base and J by 5 bases, with 13 bases between. The germline V gene has CDR1 SGHRS and CDR2 YFSETQ. The CDR3 totals 14 residues. The CDR3 sequence: CASSLSKVGHEQYF. The CDR3 DNA sequence: TGCGCCAGCAGCTTGAGTAAAGTGGGCCACGAGCAGTACTTC. Supplemented by reference TRBV5-1 and TRBJ2-7, the full variable domain reads KAGVTQTPRYLIKTRGQQVTLSCSPISGHRSVSWYQQTPGQGLQFLFEYFSETQRNKGNFPGRFSGRQFSNSRSEMNVSTLELGDSALYLCASSLSKVGHEQYFGPGTRLTVT.